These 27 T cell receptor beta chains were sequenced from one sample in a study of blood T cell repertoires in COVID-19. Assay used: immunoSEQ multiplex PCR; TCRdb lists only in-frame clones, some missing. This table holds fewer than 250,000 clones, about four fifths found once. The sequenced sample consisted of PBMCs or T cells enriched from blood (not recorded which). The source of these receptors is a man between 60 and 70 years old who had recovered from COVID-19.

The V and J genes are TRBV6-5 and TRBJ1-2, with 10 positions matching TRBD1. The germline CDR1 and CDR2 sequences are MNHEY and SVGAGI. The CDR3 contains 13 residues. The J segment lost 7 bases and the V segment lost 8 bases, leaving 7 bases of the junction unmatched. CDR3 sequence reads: CASQRTGGVGYTF. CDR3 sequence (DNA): TGTGCCAGCCAAAGGACAGGGGGGGTTGGCTACACCTTC.

The CDR3 sequence is CATSLQSTDTQYF. In DNA, the CDR3 is TGTGCCACCAGTCTTCAGAGCACAGATACGCAGTATTTT. The genes are TRBV24-1 and TRBJ2-3; D remains ambiguous. Germline V lookup: CDR1 KGHDR, CDR2 SFDVKD. CDR3 length: 13 amino acids. Trimming stripped 6 bases from V and 0 bases from J, with 6 bases between.

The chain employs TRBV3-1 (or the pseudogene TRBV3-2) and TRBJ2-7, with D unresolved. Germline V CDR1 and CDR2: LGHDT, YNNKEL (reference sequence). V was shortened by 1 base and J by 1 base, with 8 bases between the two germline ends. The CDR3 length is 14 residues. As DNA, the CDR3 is TGTGCCAGCAGCCAAGTCAGGAATTCCTACGAGCAGTACTTC. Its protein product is CASSQVRNSYEQYF.

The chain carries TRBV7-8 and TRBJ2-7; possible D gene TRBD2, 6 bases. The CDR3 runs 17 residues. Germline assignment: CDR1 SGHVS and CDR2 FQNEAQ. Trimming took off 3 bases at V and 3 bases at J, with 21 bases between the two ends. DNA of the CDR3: TGTGCCAGCAGCTTGCGGTCAACCCGGGGGACCTTCTACGAGCAGTACTTC. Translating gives CASSLRSTRGTFYEQYF.

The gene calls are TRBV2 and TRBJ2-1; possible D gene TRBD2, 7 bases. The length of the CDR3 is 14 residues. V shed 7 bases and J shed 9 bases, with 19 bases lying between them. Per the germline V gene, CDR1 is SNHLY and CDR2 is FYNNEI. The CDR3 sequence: CASIAIWGGAEQFF. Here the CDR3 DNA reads TGTGCCAGCATCGCCATCTGGGGGGGCGCTGAGCAGTTCTTC.

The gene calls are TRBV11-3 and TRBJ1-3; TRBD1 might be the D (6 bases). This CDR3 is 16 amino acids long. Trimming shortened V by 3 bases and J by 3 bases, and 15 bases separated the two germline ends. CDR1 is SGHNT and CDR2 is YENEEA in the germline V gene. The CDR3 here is CASSLATGFFGNTIYF. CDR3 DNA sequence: TGTGCCAGCAGCTTGGCCACAGGGTTTTTTGGAAACACCATATATTTT.

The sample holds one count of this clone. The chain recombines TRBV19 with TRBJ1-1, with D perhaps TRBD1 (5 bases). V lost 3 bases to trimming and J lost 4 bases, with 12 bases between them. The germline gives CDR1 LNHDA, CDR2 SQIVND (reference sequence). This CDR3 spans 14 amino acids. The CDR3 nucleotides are TGTGCCAGTAGTATCTTGGGGCAAGGCACTGAAGCTTTCTTT. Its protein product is CASSILGQGTEAFF.

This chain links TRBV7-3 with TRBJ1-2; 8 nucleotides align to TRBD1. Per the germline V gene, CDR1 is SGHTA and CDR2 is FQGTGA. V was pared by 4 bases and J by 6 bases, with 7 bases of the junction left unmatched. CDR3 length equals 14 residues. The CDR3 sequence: CASSSGEGQDGYTF. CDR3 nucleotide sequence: TGTGCCAGCAGCTCCGGGGAGGGACAGGATGGCTACACCTTC.

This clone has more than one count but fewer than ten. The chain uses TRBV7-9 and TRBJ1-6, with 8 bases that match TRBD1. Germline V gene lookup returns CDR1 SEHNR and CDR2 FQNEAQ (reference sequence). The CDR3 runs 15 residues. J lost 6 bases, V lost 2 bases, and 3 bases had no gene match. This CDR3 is CASSLQGALNSPLHF. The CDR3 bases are TGTGCCAGCAGCTTACAGGGGGCTCTTAATTCACCCCTCCACTTT.

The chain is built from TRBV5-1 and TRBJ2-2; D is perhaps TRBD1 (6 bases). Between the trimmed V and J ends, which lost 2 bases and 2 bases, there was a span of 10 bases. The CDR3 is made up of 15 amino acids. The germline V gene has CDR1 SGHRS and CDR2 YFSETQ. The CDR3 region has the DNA TGCGCCAGCAGCTTCGGACAGATAAACACCGGGGAGCTGTTTTTT. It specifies CASSFGQINTGELFF.

CDR3 sequence reads: CASSLAGFGELFF. The DNA of the CDR3 is TGTGCCAGCAGCTTAGCGGGCTTCGGGGAGCTGTTTTTT. The gene calls are TRBV7-6 and TRBJ2-2; D is undetermined. Germline lookup yields CDR1 SGHVS and CDR2 FNYEAQ. CDR3 length: 13 amino acids. Trimming took off 0 bases at V and 7 bases at J, with 6 bases between the two ends.

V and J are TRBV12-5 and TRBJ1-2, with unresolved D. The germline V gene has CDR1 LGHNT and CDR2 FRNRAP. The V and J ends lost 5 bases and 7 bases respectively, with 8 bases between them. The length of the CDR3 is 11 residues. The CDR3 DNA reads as TGTGCTAGTGGTACTGGACTTGGCTACACCTTC. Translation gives CASGTGLGYTF.

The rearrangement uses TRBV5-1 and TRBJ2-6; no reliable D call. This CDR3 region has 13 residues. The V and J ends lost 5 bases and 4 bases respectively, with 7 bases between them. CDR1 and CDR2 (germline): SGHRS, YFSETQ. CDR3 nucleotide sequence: TGCGCCAGCAGGGGCGACGGGGCCAACGTCCTGACTTTC. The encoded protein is CASRGDGANVLTF.

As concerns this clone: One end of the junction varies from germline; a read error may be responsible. The CDR3 nucleotides are TGTGCCAGCTCACCACGAATCCTACAGGGGGGCTTAGAGACCCGGTACTTC. Amino acids: CASSPRILQGGLETRYF. J is TRBJ2-5 and V is TRBV18; 8 bases fit TRBD1. This CDR3 is built from 17 residues. The germline V gene encodes CDR1 KGHSH and CDR2 LQKENI.

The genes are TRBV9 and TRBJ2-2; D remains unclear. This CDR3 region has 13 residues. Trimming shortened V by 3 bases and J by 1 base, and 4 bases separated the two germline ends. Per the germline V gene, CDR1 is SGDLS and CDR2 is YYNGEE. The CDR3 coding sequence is TGTGCCAGCAGCGCTTGGAACACCGGGGAGCTGTTTTTT. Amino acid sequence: CASSAWNTGELFF.

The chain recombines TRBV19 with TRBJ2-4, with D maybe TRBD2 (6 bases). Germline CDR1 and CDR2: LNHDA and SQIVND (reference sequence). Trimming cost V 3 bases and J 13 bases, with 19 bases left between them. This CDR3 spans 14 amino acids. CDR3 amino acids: CASSIVGQGGGQYF. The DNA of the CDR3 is TGTGCCAGTAGTATCGTGGGGCAGGGAGGCGGGCAGTACTTC.

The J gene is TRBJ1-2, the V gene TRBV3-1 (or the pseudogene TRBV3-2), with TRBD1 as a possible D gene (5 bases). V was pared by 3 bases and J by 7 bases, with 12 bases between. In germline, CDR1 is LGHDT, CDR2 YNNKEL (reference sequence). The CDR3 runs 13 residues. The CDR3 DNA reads TGTGCCAGCAGCCAGGAACGCAGGGTTGGCTACACCTTC. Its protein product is CASSQERRVGYTF.

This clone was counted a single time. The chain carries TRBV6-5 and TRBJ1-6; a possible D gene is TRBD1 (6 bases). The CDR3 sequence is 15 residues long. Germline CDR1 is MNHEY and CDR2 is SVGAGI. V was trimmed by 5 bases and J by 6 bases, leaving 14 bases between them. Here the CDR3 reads CASSRLDSINSPLHF. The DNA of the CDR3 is TGTGCCAGCAGTCGCCTGGACAGCATTAATTCACCCCTCCACTTT.

CDR3 DNA sequence: TGTGCCAGCAGCCTAGGAAAGGGGACTAGCGGGGGGGCCCGTACGCAGTATTTT. Amino acids: CASSLGKGTSGGARTQYF. The chain links TRBV7-9 to TRBJ2-3; 16 bases fit TRBD2. Germline loops: CDR1 SEHNR, CDR2 FQNEAQ (reference sequence). J gave up 8 bases and V 5 bases, and 13 bases lay outside the gene matches. There are 18 residues in the CDR3.

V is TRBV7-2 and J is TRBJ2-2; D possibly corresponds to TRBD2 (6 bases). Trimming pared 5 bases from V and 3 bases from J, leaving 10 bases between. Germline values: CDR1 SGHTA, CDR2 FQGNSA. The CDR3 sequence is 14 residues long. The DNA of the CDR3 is TGTGCCAGCAGCCCTGGAGGGCACACCGGGGAGCTGTTTTTT. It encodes CASSPGGHTGELFF.

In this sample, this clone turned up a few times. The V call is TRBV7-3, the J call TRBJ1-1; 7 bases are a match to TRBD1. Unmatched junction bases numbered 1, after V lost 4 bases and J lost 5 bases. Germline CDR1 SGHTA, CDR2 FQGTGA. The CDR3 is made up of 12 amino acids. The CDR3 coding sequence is TGTGCCAGCAGCTCGACAGGGACTGAAGCTTTCTTT. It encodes CASSSTGTEAFF.

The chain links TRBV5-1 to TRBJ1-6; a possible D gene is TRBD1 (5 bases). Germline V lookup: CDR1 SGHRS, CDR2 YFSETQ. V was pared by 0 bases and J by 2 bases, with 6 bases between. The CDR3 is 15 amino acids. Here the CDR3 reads CASSLGQTYNSPLHF. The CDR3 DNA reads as TGCGCCAGCAGCTTGGGACAGACCTATAATTCACCCCTCCACTTT.

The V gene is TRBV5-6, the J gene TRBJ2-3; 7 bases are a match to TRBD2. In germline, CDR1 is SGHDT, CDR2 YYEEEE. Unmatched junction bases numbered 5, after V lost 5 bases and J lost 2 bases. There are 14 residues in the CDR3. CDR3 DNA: TGTGCCAGCAGAGGACTAGTCCCCACAGATACGCAGTATTTT. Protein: CASRGLVPTDTQYF.

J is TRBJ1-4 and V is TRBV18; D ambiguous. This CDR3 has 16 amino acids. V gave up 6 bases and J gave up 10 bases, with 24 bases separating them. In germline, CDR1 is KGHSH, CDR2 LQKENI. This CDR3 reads CASSPMRQSGNGKLFF. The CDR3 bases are TGTGCCAGCTCCCCTATGAGACAATCCGGGAACGGAAAACTGTTTTTT.

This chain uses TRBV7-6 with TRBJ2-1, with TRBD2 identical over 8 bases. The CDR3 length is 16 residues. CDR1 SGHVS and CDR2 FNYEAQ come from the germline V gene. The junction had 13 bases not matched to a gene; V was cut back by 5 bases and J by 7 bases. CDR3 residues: CASSPRGSGVPNEQFF. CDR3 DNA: TGTGCCAGCAGCCCCCGGGGTAGCGGGGTACCGAATGAGCAGTTCTTC.

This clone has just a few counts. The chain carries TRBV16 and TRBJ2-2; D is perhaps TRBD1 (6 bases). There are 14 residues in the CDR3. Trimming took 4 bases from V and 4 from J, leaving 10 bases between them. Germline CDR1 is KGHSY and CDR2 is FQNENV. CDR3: CASSPRGGTGELFF. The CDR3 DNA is TGTGCCAGCAGCCCACGAGGGGGCACCGGGGAGCTGTTTTTT.

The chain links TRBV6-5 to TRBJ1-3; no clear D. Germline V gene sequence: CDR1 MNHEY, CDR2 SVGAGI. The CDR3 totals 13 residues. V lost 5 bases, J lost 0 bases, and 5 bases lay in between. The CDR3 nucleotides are TGTGCCAGCAGTACAAGCTCTGGAAACACCATATATTTT. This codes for CASSTSSGNTIYF.